These 2 T cell receptor beta chains share one sample of origin, sequenced in a study of somatic mutations in cytotoxic T cells in rheumatoid arthritis. TCRdb keeps only in-frame clones here, not all; method: immunoSEQ multiplex PCR. The table shows around 29,000 clones, with around 86% occurring only once. Specimen: CD8+ T cells sorted from blood. The receptors derive from an adult with rheumatoid arthritis.

In this sample, this clone turned up once. This chain connects TRBV18 to TRBJ1-2, with D unclear. V gave up 0 bases and J gave up 12 bases, with 17 bases separating them. The CDR3 is 14 amino acids. Germline CDR1 KGHSH, CDR2 LQKENI. CDR3 sequence reads: CASSPPRNRSGHTF. In DNA, the CDR3 is TGTGCCAGCTCACCACCGAGGAATAGGTCTGGGCACACCTTC.

The chain has TRBV11-2 and TRBJ2-3, with 11 bases aligning to TRBD2. V lost 5 bases, J lost 3 bases, and 16 bases stayed unmatched. The CDR3 totals 19 residues. CDR1 is SGHAT and CDR2 is FQNNGV in the germline V gene. The CDR3 region has the DNA TGTGCCAGCAGCGGTCAAGCGGTAGCGGGGGGGCCAGGGACAGATACGCAGTATTTT. Translated, it gives CASSGQAVAGGPGTDTQYF.